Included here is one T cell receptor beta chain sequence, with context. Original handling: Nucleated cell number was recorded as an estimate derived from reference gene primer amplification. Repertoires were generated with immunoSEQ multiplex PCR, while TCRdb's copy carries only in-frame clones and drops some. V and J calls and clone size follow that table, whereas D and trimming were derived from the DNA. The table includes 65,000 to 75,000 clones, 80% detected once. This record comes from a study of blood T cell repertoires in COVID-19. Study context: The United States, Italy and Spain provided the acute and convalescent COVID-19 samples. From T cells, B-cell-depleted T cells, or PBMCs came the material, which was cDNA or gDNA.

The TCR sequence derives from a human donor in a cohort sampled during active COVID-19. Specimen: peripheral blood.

CDR3 nucleotides: TGTGCCAGCAGCCCGGCCCAGGGGGGTCAGCCCCAGCATTTT. It specifies CASSPAQGGQPQHF. The rearrangement links TRBV3-1 (or the pseudogene TRBV3-2) to TRBJ1-5; 7 bases match TRBD1. CDR1 and CDR2 (germline): LGHDT, YNNKEL (reference sequence). The V and J ends lost 4 bases and 6 bases, in that order; junction bases with no gene match: 6. CDR3 length equals 14 residues.